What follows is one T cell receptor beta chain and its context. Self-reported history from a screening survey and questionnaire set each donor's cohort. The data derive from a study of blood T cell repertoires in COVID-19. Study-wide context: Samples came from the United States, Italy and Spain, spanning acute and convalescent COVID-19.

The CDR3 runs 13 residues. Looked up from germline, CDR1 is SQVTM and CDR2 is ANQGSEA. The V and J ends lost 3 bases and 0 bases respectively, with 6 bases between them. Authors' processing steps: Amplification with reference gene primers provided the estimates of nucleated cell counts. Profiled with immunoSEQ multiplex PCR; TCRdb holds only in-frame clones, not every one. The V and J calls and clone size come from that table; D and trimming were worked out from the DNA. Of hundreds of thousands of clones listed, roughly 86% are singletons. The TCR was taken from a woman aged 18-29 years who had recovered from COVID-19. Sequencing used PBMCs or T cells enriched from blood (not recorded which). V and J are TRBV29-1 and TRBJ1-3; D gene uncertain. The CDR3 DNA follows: TGCAGCGTTGATAGCGTCTCTGGAAACACCATATATTTT. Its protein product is CSVDSVSGNTIYF.